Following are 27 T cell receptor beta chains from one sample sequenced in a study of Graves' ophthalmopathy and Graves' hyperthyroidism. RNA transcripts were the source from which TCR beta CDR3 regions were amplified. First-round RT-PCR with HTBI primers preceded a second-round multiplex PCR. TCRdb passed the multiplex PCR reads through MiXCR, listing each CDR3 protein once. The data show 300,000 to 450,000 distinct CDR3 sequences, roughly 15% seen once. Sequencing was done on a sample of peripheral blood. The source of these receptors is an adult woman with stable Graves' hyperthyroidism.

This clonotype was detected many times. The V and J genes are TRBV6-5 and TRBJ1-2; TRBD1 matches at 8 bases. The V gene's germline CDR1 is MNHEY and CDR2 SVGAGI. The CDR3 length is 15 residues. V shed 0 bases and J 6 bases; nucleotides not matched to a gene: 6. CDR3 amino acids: CASSYSSRGLNGYTF. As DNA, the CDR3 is TGTGCCAGCAGTTACTCCAGCAGGGGGCTCAATGGCTACACCTTC.

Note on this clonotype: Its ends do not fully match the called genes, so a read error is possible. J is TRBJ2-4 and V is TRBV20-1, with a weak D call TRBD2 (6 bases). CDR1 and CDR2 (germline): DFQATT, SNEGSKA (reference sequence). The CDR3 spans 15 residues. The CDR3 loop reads CSANAGRTLANIHYF. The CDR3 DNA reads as TGCAGTGCTAACGCGGGACGGACGCTTGCCAACATTCATTACTTC.

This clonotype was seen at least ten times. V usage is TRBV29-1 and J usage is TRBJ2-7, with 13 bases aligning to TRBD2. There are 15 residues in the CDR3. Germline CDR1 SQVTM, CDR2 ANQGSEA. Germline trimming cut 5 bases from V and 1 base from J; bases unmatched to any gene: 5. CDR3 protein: CSVLGLAGYSYEQYF. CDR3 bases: TGCAGCGTTCTGGGACTAGCGGGATATTCCTACGAGCAGTACTTC.

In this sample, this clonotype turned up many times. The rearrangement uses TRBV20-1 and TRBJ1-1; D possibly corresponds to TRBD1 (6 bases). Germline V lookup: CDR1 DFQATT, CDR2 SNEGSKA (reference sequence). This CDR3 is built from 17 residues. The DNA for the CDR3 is TGCAGCCCTACGAGGAGAGGTCCCCGGACAGAGAACACTGAAGCTTTCTTT. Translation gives CSPTRRGPRTENTEAFF.

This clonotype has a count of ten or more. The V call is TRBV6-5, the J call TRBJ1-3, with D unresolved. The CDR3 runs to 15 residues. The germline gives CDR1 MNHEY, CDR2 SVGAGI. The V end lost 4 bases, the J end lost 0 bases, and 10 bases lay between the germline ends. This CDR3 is CASSSQSYSGNTIYF. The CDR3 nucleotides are TGTGCCAGCAGTTCACAGTCCTACTCTGGAAACACCATATATTTT.

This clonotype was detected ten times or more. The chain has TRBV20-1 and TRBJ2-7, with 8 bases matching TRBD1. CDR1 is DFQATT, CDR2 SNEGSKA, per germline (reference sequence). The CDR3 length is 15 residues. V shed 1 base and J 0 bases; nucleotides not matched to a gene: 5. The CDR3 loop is CSARVVGQASYEQYF. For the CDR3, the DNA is TGCAGTGCTAGAGTTGTGGGACAGGCCTCCTACGAGCAGTACTTC.

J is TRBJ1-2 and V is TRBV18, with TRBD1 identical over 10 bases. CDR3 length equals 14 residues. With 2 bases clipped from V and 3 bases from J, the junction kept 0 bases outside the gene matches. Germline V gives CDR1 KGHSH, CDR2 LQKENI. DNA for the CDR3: TGTGCCAGCTCACCAGGGACAGGGGACTATGGCTACACCTTC. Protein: CASSPGTGDYGYTF.

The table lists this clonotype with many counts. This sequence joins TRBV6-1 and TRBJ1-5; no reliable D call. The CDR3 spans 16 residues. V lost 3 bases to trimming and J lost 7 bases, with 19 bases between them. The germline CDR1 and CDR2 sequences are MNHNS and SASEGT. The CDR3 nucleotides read TGTGCCAGCAGTGATCAAATTAAGGGAGGAGACCAGCCCCAGCATTTT. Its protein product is CASSDQIKGGDQPQHF.

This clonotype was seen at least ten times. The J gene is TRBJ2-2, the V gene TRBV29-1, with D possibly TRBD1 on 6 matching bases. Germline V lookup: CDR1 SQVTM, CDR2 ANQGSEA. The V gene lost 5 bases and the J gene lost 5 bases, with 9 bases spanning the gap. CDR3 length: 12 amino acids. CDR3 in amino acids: CSVYRETGELFF. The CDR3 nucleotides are TGCAGCGTTTACAGGGAAACCGGGGAGCTGTTTTTT.

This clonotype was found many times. The CDR3 loop reads CSARGSGETQYF. The CDR3 DNA reads TGCAGTGCTAGAGGGTCAGGAGAGACCCAGTACTTC. The chain uses TRBV20-1 and TRBJ2-5; D remains unclear. CDR1 is DFQATT and CDR2 is SNEGSKA in the germline V gene (reference sequence). With 1 base removed from V and 4 bases from J, the gap between germline ends came to 7 bases. This CDR3 region has 12 residues.

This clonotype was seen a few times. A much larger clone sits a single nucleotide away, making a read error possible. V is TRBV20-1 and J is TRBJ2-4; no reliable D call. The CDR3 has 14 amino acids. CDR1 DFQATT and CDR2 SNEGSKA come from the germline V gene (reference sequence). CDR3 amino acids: CSARSSRTKNIKYF. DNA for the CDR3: TGCAGTGCTAGATCCTCTAGAACCAAAAACATTAAGTACTTC.

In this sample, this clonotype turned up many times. CDR3 region: CASSPSGGKATEQYF. CDR3 in DNA: TGTGCCAGCAGCCCTAGTGGCGGGAAAGCTACCGAGCAGTACTTC. The chain uses TRBV9 and TRBJ2-7; weak D call: TRBD2 (6 bases). The germline V and J ends were trimmed by 4 bases and 6 bases, with 20 bases remaining between them. This CDR3 comprises 15 residues. Germline-derived CDR1 and CDR2 are SGDLS and YYNGEE.

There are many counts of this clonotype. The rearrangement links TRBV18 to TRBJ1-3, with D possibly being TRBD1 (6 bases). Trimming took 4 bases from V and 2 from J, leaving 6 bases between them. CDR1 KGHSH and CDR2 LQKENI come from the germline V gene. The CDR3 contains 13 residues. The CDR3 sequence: CASSRQAGNTIYF. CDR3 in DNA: TGTGCCAGCTCACGACAGGCTGGAAACACCATATATTTT.

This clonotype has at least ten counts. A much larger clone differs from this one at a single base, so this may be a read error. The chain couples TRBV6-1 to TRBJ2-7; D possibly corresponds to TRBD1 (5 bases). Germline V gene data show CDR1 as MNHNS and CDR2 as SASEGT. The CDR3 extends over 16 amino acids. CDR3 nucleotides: TGTGCCAGCAGTGGTCCTAGACAGCTGCTCTCCTACGGGCAGTACTTC. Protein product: CASSGPRQLLSYGQYF.

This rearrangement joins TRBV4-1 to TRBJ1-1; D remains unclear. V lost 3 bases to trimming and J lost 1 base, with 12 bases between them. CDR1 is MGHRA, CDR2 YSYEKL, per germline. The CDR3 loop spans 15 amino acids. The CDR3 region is CASSQGRVANTEAFF. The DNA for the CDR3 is TGCGCCAGCAGCCAGGGGAGGGTTGCGAACACTGAAGCTTTCTTT.

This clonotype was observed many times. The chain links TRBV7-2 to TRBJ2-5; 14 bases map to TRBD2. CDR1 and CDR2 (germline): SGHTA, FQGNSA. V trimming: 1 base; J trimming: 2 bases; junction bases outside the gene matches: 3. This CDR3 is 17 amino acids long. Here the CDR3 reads CASSLGLAGGPQETQYF. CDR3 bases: TGTGCCAGCAGCTTAGGACTAGCGGGAGGGCCACAAGAGACCCAGTACTTC.

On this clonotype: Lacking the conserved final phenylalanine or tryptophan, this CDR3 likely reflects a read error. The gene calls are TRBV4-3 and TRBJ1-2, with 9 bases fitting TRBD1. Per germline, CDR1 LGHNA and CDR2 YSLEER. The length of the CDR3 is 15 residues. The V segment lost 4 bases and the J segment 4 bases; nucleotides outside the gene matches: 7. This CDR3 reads CASSPRGQGVYGYTL. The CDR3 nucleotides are TGCGCCAGCAGCCCACGGGGACAGGGAGTCTATGGCTACACCCTC.

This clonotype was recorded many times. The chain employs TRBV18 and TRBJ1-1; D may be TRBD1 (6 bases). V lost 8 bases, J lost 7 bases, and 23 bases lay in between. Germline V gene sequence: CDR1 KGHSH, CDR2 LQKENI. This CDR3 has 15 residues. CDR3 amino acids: CASKLGGREQGEAFF. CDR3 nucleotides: TGTGCCAGCAAACTGGGGGGACGAGAACAGGGTGAAGCTTTCTTT. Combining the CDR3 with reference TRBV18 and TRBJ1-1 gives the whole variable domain NAGVMQNPRHLVRRRGQEARLRCSPMKGHSHVYWYRQLPEEGLKFMVYLQKENIIDESGMPKERFSAEFPKEGPSILRIQQVVRGDSAAYFCASKLGGREQGEAFFGQGTRLTVV.

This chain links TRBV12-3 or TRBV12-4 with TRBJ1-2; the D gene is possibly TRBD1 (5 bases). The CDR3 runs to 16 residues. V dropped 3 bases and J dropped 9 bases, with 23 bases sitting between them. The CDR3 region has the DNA TGTGCCAGCAGTTTTGGTGGGGGGGGTCCCGAAAGGAGCTACACCTTC. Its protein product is CASSFGGGGPERSYTF.

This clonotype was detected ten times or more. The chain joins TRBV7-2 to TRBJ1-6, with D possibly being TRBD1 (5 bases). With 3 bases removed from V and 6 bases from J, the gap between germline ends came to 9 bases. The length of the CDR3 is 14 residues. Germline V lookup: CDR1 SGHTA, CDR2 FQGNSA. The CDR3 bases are TGTGCCAGCAGCTTCCAGGGTAGTAATTCACCCCTCCACTTT. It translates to CASSFQGSNSPLHF. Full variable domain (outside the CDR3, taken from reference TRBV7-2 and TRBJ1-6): GAGVSQSPSNKVTEKGKDVELRCDPISGHTALYWYRQSLGQGLEFLIYFQGNSAPDKSGLPSDRFSAERTGGSVSTLTIQRTQQEDSAVYLCASSFQGSNSPLHFGNGTRLTVT.

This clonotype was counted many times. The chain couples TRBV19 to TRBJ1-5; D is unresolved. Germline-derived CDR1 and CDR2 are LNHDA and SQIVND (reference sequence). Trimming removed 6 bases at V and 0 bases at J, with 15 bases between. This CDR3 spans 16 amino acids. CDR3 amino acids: CASRVLGSVSNQPQHF. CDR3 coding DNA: TGTGCCAGTAGGGTGCTGGGGTCCGTTAGCAATCAGCCCCAGCATTTT.

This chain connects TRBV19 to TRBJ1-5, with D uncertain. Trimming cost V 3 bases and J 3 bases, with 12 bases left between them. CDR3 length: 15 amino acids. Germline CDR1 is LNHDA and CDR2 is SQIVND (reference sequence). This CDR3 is CASSIPGSFNQPQHF. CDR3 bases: TGTGCCAGTAGTATTCCGGGAAGCTTCAATCAGCCCCAGCATTTT.

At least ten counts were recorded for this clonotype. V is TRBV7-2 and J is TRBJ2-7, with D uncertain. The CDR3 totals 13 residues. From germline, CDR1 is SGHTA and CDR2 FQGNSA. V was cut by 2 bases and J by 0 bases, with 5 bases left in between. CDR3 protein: CASSLWGSYEQYF. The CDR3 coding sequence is TGTGCCAGCAGCTTATGGGGCTCCTACGAGCAGTACTTC.

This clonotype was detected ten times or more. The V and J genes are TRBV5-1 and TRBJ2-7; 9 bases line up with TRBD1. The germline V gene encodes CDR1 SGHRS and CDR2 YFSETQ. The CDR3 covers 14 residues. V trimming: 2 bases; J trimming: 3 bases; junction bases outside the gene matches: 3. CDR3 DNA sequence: TGCGCCAGCAGCTTTACGACAGGGGGCTACGAGCAGTACTTC. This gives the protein CASSFTTGGYEQYF.

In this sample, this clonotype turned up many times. The CDR3 DNA sequence: TGTGCCATCAGGTCCCTCTGGACCGGGACACAGGACCATAACTATGGCTACACCTTC. Translation: CAIRSLWTGTQDHNYGYTF. The rearrangement links TRBV10-3 to TRBJ1-2; D is perhaps TRBD1 (6 bases). The CDR3 length is 19 residues. Trimming pared 6 bases from V and 1 base from J, leaving 27 bases between. The germline V gene has CDR1 ENHRY and CDR2 SYGVKD.

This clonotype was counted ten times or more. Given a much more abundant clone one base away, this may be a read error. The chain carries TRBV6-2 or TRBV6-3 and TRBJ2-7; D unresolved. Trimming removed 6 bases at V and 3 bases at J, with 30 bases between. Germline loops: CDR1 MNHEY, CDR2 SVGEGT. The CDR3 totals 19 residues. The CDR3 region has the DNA TGTGCCAGCAGCCCTCGGAGACCCTTAACAGCCCCAGATCACTACGAGCAGTACTTC. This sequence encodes CASSPRRPLTAPDHYEQYF.

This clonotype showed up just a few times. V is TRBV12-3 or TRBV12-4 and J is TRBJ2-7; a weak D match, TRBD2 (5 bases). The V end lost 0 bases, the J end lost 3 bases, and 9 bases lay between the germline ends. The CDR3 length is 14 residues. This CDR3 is CASSLAGDYYEQYF. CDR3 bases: TGTGCCAGCAGTTTAGCGGGAGATTACTACGAGCAGTACTTC.